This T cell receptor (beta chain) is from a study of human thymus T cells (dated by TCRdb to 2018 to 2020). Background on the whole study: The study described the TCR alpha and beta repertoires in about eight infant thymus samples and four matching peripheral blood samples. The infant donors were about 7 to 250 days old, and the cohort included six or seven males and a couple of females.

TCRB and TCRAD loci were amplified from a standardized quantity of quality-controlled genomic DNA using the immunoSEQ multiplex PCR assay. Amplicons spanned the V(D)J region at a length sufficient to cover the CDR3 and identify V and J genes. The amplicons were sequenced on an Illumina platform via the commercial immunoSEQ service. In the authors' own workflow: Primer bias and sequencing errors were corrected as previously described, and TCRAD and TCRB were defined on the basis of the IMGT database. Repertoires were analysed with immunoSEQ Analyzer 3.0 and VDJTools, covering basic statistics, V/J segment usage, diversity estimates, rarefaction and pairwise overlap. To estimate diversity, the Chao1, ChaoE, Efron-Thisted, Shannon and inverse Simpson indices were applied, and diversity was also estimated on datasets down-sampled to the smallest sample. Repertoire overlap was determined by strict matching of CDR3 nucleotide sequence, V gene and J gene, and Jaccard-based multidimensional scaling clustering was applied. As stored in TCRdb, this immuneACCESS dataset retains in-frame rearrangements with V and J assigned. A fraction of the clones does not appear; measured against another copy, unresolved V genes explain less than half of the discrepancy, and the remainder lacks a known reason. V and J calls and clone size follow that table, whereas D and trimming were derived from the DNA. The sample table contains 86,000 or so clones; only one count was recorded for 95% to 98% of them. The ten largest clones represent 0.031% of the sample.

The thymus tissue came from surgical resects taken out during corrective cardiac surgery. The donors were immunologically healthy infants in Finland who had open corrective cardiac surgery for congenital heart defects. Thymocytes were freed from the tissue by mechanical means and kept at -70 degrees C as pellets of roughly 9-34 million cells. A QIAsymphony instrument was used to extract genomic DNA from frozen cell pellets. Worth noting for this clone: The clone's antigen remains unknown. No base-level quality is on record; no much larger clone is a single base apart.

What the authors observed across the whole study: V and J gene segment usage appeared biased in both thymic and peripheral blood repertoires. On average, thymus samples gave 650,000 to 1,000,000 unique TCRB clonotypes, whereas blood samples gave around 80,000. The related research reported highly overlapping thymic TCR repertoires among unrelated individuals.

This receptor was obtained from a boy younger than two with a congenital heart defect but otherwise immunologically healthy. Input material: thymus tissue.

The CDR3 is CASSLAPLDRENNYIYGYTF. The DNA reads as follows: TGTGCCAGCAGCTTGGCCCCGCTCGACAGGGAGAATAACTATATCTATGGCTACACCTTC. The chain is made from TRBV7-3 and TRBJ1-2, and TRBD1 matches 7 of the central bases. V trim: 3 bases; J trim: 4 bases; unmatched bases: 23. For CDR1 and CDR2, the germline V gene lists SGHTA and FQGTGA. The CDR3 measures 20 amino acids from cysteine to phenylalanine. Only the CDR3 portion is preserved as DNA: 60 bases, with reading frame beginning at the first base.